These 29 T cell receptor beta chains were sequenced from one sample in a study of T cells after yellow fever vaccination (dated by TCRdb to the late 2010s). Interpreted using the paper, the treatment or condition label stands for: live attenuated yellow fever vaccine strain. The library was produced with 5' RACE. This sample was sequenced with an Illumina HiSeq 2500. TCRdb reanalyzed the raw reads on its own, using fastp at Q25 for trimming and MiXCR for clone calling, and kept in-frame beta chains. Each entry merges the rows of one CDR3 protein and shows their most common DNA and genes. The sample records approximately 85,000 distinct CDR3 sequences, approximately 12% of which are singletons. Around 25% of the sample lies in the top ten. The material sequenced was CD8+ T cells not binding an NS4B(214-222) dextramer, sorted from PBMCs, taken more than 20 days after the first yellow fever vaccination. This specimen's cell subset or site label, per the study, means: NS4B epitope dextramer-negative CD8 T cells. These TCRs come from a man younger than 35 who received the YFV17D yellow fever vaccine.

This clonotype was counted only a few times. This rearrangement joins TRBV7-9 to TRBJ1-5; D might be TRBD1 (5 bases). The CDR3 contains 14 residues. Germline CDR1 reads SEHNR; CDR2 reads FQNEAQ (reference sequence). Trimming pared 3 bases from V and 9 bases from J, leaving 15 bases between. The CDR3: CASSFQGLLSPQHF. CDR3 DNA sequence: TGTGCCAGCAGCTTCCAGGGACTTTTATCGCCCCAGCATTTT.

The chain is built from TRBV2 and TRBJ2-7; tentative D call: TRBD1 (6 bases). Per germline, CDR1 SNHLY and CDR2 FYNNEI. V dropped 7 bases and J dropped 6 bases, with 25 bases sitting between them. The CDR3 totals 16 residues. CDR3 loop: CASTGMESLLGGEQYF. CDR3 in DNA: TGTGCCAGCACCGGAATGGAGTCCCTCCTAGGGGGCGAGCAGTACTTC.

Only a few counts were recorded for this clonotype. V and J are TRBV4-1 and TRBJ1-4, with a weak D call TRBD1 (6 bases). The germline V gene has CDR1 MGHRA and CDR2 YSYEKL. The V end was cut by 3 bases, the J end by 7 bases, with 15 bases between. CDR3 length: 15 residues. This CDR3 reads CASSQVTGLGEKLFF. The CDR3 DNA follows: TGCGCCAGCAGCCAGGTCACAGGGCTCGGTGAAAAACTGTTTTTT.

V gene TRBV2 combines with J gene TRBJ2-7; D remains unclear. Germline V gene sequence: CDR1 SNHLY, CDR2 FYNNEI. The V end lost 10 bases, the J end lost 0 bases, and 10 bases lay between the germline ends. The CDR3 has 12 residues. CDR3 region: CATRVVSYEQYF. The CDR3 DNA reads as TGTGCCACCCGCGTAGTCTCCTACGAGCAGTACTTC.

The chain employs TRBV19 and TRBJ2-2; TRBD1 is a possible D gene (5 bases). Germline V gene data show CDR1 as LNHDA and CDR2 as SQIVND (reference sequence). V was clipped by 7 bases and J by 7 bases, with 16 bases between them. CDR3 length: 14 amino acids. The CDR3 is CASILQGGSGELFF. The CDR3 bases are TGTGCCAGTATCCTCCAGGGTGGTAGCGGGGAGCTGTTTTTT.

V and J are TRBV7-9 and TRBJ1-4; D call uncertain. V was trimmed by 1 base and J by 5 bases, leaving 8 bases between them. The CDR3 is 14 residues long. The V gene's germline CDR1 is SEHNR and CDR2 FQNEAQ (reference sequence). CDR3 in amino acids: CASSLVQSNEKLFF. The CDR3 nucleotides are TGTGCCAGCAGCTTAGTACAGTCGAATGAAAAACTGTTTTTT.

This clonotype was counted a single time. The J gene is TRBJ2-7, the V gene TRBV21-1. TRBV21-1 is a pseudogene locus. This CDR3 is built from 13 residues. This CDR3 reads CASSKLEHYEQYV. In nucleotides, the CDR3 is TGTGCCAGCAGCAAGTTGGAGCACTACGAGCAGTACGTC.

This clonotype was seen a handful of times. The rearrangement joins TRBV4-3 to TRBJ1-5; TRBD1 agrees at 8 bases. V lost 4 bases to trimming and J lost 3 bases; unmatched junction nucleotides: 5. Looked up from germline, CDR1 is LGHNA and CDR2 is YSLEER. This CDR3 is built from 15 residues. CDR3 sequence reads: CASSLGTGYNQPQHF. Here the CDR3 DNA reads TGCGCCAGCAGCCTCGGGACAGGATACAATCAGCCCCAGCATTTT.

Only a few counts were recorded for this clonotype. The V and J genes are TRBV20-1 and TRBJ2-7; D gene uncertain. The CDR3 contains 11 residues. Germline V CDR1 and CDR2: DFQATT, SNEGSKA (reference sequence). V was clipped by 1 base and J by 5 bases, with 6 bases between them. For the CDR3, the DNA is TGCAGTGCTAGAGTCGTGAACGAGCAGTACTTC. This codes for CSARVVNEQYF.

The DNA for the CDR3 is TGTGCCAGCAGCGTTGGAACTAGTTCCACAGATACGCAGTATTTT. This codes for CASSVGTSSTDTQYF. This chain links TRBV9 with TRBJ2-3; perhaps TRBD2 as D (5 bases). Trimming took 2 bases from V and 2 from J, leaving 12 bases between them. The length of the CDR3 is 15 residues. Looked up from germline, CDR1 is SGDLS and CDR2 is YYNGEE.

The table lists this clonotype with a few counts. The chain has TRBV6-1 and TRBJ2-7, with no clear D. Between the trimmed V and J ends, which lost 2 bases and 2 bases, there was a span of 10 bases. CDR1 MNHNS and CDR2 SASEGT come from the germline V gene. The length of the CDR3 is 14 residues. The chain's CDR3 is CASSEFESTYEQYF. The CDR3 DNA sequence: TGTGCCAGCAGTGAATTTGAGTCCACCTACGAGCAGTACTTC.

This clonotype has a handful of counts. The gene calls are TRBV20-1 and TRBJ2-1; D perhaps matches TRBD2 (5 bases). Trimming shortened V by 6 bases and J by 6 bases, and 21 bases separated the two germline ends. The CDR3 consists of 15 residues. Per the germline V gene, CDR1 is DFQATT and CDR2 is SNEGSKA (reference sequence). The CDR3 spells CSARTLGWSGNEQFF. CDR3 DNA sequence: TGCAGTGCGAGGACCCTTGGTTGGAGCGGCAATGAGCAGTTCTTC.

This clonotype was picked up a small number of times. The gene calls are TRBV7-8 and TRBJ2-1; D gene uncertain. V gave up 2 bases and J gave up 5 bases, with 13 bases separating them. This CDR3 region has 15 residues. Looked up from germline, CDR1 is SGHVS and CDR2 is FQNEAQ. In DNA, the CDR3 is TGTGCCAGCAGCTTATTCGACACTGGACACAATGAGCAGTTCTTC. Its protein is CASSLFDTGHNEQFF.

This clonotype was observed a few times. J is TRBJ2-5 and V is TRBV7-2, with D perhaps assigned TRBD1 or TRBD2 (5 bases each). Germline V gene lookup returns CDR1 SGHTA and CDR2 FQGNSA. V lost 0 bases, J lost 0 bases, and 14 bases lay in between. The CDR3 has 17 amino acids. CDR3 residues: CASSLAFGTPYQETQYF. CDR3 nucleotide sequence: TGTGCCAGCAGCTTAGCGTTTGGGACGCCGTACCAAGAGACCCAGTACTTC.

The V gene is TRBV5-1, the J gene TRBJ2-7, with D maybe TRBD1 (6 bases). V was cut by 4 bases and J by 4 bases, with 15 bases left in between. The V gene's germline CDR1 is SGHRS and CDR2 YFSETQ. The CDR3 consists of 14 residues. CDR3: CASSTTGIRYEQYF. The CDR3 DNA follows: TGCGCCAGCAGCACTACAGGGATAAGGTACGAGCAGTACTTC.

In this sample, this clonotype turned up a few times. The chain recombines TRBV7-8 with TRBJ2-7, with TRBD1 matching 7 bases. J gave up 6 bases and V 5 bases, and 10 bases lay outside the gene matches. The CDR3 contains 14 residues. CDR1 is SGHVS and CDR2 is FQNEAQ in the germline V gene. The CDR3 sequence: CASSTQTGFGEQYF. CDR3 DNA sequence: TGTGCCAGCAGCACCCAGACAGGGTTCGGCGAGCAGTACTTC. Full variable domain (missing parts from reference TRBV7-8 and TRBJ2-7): GAGVSQSPRYKVAKRGQDVALRCDPISGHVSLFWYQQALGQGPEFLTYFQNEAQLDKSGLPSDRFFAERPEGSVSTLKIQRTQQEDSAVYLCASSTQTGFGEQYFGPGTRLTVT.

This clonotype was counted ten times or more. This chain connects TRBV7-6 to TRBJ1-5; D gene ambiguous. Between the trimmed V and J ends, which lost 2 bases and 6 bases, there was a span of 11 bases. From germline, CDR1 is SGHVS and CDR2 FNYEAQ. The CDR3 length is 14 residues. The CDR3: CASSLSMDSQPQHF. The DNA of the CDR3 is TGTGCCAGCAGCTTATCGATGGATAGTCAGCCCCAGCATTTT.

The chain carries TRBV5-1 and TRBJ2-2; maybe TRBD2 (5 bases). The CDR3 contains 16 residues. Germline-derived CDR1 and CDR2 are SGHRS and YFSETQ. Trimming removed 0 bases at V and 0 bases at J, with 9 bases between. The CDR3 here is CASSLVALSNTGELFF. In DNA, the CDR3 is TGCGCCAGCAGCTTGGTAGCGCTCTCGAACACCGGGGAGCTGTTTTTT.

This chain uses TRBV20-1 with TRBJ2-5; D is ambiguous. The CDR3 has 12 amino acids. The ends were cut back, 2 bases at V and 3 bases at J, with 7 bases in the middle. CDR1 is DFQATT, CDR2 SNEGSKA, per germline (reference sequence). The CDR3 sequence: CSARKGEETQYF. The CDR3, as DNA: TGCAGTGCTAGAAAAGGAGAAGAGACCCAGTACTTC.

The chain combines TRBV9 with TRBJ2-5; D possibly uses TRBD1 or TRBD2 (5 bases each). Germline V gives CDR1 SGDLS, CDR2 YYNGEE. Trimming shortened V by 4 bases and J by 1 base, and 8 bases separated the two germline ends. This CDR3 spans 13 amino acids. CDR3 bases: TGTGCCAGCAGCCCCGGGACCCAAGAGACCCAGTACTTC. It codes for CASSPGTQETQYF.

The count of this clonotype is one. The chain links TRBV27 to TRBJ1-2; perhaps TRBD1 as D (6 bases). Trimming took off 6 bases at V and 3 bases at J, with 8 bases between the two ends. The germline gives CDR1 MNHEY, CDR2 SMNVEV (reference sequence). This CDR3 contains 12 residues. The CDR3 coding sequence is TGTGCCAGCAGAGGGGGGTACTATGGCTACACCTTC. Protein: CASRGGYYGYTF.

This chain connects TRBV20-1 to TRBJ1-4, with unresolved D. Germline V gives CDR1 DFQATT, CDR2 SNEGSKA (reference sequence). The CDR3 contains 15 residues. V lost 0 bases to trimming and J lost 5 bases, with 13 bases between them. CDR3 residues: CSARDPGRPNEKLFF. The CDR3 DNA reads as TGCAGTGCTAGAGATCCCGGCAGACCGAATGAAAAACTGTTTTTT.

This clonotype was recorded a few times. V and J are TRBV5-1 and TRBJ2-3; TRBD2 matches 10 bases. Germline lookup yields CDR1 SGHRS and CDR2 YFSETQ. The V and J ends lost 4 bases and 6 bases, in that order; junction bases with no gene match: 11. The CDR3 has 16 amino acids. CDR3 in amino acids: CASSTFGTSERDTQYF. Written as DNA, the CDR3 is TGCGCCAGCAGCACGTTTGGGACTAGCGAAAGGGATACGCAGTATTTT.

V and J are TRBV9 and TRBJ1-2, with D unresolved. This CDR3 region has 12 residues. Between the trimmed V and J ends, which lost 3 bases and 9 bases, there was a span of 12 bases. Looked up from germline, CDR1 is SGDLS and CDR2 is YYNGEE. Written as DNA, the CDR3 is TGTGCCAGCAGCGCCGGACCGTACAGCTACACCTTC. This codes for CASSAGPYSYTF.

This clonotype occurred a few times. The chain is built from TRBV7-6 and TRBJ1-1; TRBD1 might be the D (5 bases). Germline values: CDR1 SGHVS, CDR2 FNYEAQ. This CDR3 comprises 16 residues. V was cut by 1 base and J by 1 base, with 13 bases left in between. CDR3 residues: CASSLGQITGNTEAFF. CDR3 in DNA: TGTGCCAGCAGCTTAGGGCAAATCACAGGGAACACTGAAGCTTTCTTT.

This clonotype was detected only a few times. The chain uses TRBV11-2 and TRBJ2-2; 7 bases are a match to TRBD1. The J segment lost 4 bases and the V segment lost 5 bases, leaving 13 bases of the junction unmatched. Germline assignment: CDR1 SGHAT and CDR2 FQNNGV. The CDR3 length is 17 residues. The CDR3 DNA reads TGTGCCAGCAGCCCCCCTTTTGGACAGGACACCACCGGGGAGCTGTTTTTT. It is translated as CASSPPFGQDTTGELFF.

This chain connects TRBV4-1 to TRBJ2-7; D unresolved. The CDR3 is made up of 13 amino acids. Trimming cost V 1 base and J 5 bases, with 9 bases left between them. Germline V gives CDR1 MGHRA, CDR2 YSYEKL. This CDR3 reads CASSQGGTDEQYV. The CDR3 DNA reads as TGCGCCAGCAGCCAAGGGGGTACGGACGAGCAGTACGTC.

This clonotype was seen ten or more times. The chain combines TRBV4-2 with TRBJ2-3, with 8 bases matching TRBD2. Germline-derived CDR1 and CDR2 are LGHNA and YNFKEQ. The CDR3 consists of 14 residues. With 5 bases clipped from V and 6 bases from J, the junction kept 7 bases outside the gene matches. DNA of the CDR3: TGTGCCAGCAGCGAAAGCGGGGGATGGGATACGCAGTATTTT. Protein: CASSESGGWDTQYF.

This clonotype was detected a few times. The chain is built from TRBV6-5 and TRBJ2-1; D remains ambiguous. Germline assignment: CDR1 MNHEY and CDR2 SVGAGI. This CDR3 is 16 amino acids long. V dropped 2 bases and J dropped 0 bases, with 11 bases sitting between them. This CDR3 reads CASSYPVGSSYNEQFF. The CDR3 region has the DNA TGTGCCAGCAGTTACCCGGTCGGAAGCTCCTACAATGAGCAGTTCTTC.